This is a list of T cell receptor beta chains from one sample in a study of blood T cell repertoires in COVID-19. Sequencing was performed with immunoSEQ multiplex PCR; in TCRdb, only in-frame clones are kept and a portion is missing. The repertoire holds about 160,000 clones, with 86% as singletons. The sequencing input was peripheral blood. The receptors come from a man in his fifties with active or convalescent COVID-19. The CDR3 runs from the conserved cysteine through the conserved F or W. The D gene is left open where the match is weak. The size entry is marked missing in some rows and otherwise reads once, few, many or a size class.

TRBD2	TRBV4-2	.	TRBJ2-2	CASSPRLAASNTGELFF	TGTGCCAGCAGCCCGCGACTAGCGGCCTCCAACACCGGGGAGCTGTTTTTT
TRBD2	TRBV9	.	TRBJ2-1	CASSPERDAYNEQFF	TGTGCCAGCAGCCCCGAGCGGGATGCCTACAATGAGCAGTTCTTC
TRBD1	TRBV9	.	TRBJ2-7	CASSGGQGTYEQYF	TGTGCCAGCAGCGGGGGACAGGGGACCTACGAGCAGTACTTC
TRBD1	TRBV14	.	TRBJ1-4	CASSSRLGQGNEKLFF	TGTGCCAGCAGCTCGCGTCTGGGACAGGGTAATGAAAAACTGTTTTTT
TRBD1	TRBV7-2	once	TRBJ1-4	CASSLDWTGGREKLFF	TGTGCCAGCAGCTTAGATTGGACAGGGGGCCGGGAAAAACTGTTTTTT
TRBD1	TRBV19	.	TRBJ2-4	CASKTGDENIQYF	TGTGCCAGTAAGACAGGGGATGAAAACATTCAGTACTTC
TRBD1	TRBV19	.	TRBJ1-5	CASSTRTGGDSSNQPQHF	TGTGCCAGTAGTACCCGGACAGGGGGGGATAGTAGCAATCAGCCCCAGCATTTT
TRBD1	TRBV12-3/TRBV12-4	.	TRBJ1-2	CASSMGQGYGYTF	TGTGCCAGCAGTATGGGACAGGGCTATGGCTACACCTTC
TRBD2	TRBV27	.	TRBJ2-2	CASTRLAGFTGELFF	TGTGCCAGCACCCGACTAGCGGGGTTTACCGGGGAGCTGTTTTTT
TRBD1	TRBV13	.	TRBJ2-3	CASSSQGDRVDTQYF	TGTGCCAGCAGCTCGCAGGGGGACCGGGTAGATACGCAGTATTTT
.	TRBV19	.	TRBJ1-1	CASSSQGGGMNTEAFF	TGTGCCAGTAGTTCTCAGGGCGGCGGAATGAACACTGAAGCTTTCTTT
.	TRBV28	.	TRBJ2-7	CASSFSRVSYEQYF	TGTGCCAGCAGTTTCTCCAGGGTTTCCTACGAGCAGTACTTC
TRBD1	TRBV18	.	TRBJ1-1	CASSLPGTGNTEAFF	TGTGCCAGCTCACTCCCCGGGACAGGGAACACTGAAGCTTTCTTT
.	TRBV7-6	.	TRBJ1-4	CASSPRTANNEKLFF	TGTGCCAGCAGCCCCCGGACAGCTAATAATGAAAAACTGTTTTTT
TRBD1	TRBV5-4	.	TRBJ2-5	CASSLGHTGGRGETQYF	TGTGCCAGCAGCTTGGGTCATACAGGGGGCAGAGGAGAGACCCAGTACTTC
.	TRBV6-2/TRBV6-3	.	TRBJ2-3	CASSNRFKDTQYF	TGTGCCAGCAGTAACCGGTTTAAAGATACGCAGTATTTT
.	TRBV7-9	.	TRBJ1-2	CASSLNLANGYTF	TGTGCCAGCAGCTTAAATTTGGCCAATGGCTACACCTTC
.	TRBV29-1	.	TRBJ1-1	CSVGAGTEAFF	TGCAGCGTTGGGGCGGGAACTGAAGCTTTCTTT
.	TRBV29-1	.	TRBJ2-3	CSVAGTGTGPDTQYF	TGCAGCGTTGCGGGAACCGGGACTGGCCCCGATACGCAGTATTTT
.	TRBV5-1	.	TRBJ2-2	CASSLGLATGELFF	TGCGCCAGCAGCTTGGGACTGGCCACCGGGGAGCTGTTTTTT
.	TRBV4-2	.	TRBJ2-3	CASSQDLPVEYF	TGTGCCAGCAGCCAAGATCTACCCGTGGAGTATTTT
TRBD1	TRBV3-1/TRBV3-2	few	TRBJ2-3	CASSEGQDTSDTQYF	TGTGCCAGCAGCGAAGGACAGGATACCTCAGATACGCAGTATTTT
TRBD1	TRBV7-8	.	TRBJ2-7	CASSPMGGQGIRRSSYEQYF	TGTGCCAGCAGTCCCATGGGGGGACAGGGGATTCGACGAAGCTCCTACGAGCAGTACTTC
TRBD2	TRBV7-9	.	TRBJ2-1	CASSLGGRDNEQFF	TGTGCCAGCAGCTTAGGCGGGAGGGATAATGAGCAGTTCTTC
TRBD2	TRBV7-3	.	TRBJ2-3	CASSSSPRGGRADTQYF	TGTGCCAGCAGCTCCTCCCCGCGGGGGGGCCGTGCAGATACGCAGTATTTT
.	TRBV23-1	.	TRBJ1-5	CASAGSETHSNQPQHF	TGCGCCAGCGCAGGTAGCGAGACGCATAGCAATCAGCCCCAGCATTTT
TRBD2	TRBV7-6	.	TRBJ2-1	CASSTSGGRQFF	TGTGCCAGCAGCACCAGCGGGGGACGGCAGTTCTTC
.	TRBV7-8	.	TRBJ2-1	CASSLVSVYNEQFF	TGTGCCAGCAGCTTAGTGTCCGTGTACAATGAGCAGTTCTTC
TRBD1	TRBV6-5	.	TRBJ2-5	CASSYLLTGGEETQYF	TGTGCCAGCAGTTATCTCCTGACAGGGGGAGAGGAGACCCAGTACTTC
TRBD1	TRBV7-2	.	TRBJ2-4	CASKPTGGVHIQYF	TGTGCCAGCAAACCCACAGGGGGCGTTCACATTCAGTACTTC
TRBD1	TRBV5-6	.	TRBJ2-1	CASSAGQGWNEQFF	TGTGCCAGCAGCGCGGGACAGGGCTGGAATGAGCAGTTCTTC
TRBD2	TRBV7-2	.	TRBJ2-3	CASSPREGSTDTQYF	TGTGCCAGCAGCCCGCGGGAGGGAAGCACAGATACGCAGTATTTT
TRBD1	TRBV7-9	once	TRBJ1-1	CASSLTGAGTEAFF	TGTGCCAGCAGCCTAACAGGGGCTGGCACTGAAGCTTTCTTT